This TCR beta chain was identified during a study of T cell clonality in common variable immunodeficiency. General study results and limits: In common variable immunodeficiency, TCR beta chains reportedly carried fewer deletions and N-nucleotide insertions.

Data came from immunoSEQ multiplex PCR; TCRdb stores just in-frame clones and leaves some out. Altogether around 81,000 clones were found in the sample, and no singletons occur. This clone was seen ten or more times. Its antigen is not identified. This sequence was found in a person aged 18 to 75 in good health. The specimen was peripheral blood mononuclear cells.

The part of the CDR3 DNA that was read is TGTGCCAGCGTAGCGGCTTCCTACGAG. It specifies CASVAASYE. The entire CDR3 is CASVAASYEQYF. The genes are TRBV2 and TRBJ2-7; D perhaps matches TRBD2 (6 bases). The read ends 3 residues before the CDR3 terminus; that terminus is restored from the germline J gene. The CDR3 is made up of 12 amino acids. The ends were cut back, 8 bases at V and 1 base at J, with 9 bases in the middle. The germline CDR1 and CDR2 sequences are SNHLY and FYNNEI.